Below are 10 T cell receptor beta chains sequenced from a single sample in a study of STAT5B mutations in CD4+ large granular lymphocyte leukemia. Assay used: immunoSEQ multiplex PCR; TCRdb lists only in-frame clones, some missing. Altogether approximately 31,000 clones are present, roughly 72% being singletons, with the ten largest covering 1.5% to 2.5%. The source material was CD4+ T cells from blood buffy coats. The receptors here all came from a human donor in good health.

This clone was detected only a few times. CDR3 protein: CASSETVTEAFF. In DNA, the CDR3 is TGTGCCAGCAGCGAGACAGTGACTGAAGCTTTCTTT. This chain connects TRBV5-4 to TRBJ1-1; possibly TRBD1 for D (5 bases). Germline CDR1 reads SGHNT; CDR2 reads YYREEE (reference sequence). V lost 4 bases to trimming and J lost 5 bases, with 9 bases between them. This CDR3 region has 12 residues.

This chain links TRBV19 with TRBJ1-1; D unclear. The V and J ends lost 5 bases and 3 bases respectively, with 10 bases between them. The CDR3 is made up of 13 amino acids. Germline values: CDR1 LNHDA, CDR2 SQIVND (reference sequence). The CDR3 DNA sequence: TGTGCCAGTAGTCCTGAAATGGACACTGAAGCTTTCTTT. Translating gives CASSPEMDTEAFF.

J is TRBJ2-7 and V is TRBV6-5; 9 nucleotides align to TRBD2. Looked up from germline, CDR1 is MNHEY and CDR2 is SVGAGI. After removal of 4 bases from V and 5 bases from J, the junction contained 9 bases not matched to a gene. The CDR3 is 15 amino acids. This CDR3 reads CASSSTGLAFDEQYF. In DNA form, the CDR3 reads TGTGCCAGCAGTTCAACGGGACTAGCATTCGACGAGCAGTACTTC.

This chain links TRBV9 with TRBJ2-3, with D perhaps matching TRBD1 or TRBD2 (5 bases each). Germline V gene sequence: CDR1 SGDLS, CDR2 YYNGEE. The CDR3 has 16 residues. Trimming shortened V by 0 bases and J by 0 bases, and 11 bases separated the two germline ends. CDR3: CASSVEGPPSTDTQYF. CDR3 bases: TGTGCCAGCAGCGTAGAGGGACCTCCTAGCACAGATACGCAGTATTTT.

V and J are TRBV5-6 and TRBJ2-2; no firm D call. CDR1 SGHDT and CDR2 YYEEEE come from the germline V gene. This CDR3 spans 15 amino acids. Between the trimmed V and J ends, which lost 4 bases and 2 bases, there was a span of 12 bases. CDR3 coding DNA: TGTGCCAGCAGCAAAGTTTGGACCAACACCGGGGAGCTGTTTTTT. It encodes CASSKVWTNTGELFF.

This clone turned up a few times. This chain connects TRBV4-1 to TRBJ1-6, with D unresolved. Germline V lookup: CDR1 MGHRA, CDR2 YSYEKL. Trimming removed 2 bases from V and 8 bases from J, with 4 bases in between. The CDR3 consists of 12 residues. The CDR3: CASSQNDSPLHF. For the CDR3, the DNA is TGCGCCAGCAGCCAAAATGATTCACCCCTCCACTTT.

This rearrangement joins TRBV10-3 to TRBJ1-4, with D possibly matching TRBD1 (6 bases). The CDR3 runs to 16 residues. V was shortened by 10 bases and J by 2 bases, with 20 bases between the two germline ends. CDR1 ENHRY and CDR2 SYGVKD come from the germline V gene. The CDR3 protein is CATSPVRGATNEKLFF. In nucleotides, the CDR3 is TGTGCCACAAGCCCCGTTAGGGGGGCGACTAATGAAAAACTGTTTTTT.

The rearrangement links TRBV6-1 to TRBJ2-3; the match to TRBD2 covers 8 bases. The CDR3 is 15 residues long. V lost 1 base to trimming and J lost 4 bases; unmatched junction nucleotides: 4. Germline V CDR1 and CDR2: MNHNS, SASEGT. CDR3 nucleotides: TGTGCCAGCAGTGAAGAAAGCGGGGGCCCAGATACGCAGTATTTT. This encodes CASSEESGGPDTQYF.

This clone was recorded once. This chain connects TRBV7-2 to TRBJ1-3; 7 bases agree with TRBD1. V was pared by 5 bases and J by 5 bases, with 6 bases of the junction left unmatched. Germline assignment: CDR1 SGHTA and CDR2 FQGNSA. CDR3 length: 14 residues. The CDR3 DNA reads TGTGCCAGCAGCGCGCGACAGGGTAGAAACACCATATATTTT. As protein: CASSARQGRNTIYF. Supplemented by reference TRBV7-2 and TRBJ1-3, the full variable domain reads GAGVSQSPSNKVTEKGKDVELRCDPISGHTALYWYRQSLGQGLEFLIYFQGNSAPDKSGLPSDRFSAERTGGSVSTLTIQRTQQEDSAVYLCASSARQGRNTIYFGEGSWLTVV.

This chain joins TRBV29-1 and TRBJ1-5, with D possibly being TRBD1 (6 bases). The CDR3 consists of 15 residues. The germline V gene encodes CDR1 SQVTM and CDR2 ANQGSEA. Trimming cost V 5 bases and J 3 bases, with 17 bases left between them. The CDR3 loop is CSVTQGKGPNQPQHF. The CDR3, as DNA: TGCAGCGTTACACAGGGTAAGGGACCCAATCAGCCCCAGCATTTT.